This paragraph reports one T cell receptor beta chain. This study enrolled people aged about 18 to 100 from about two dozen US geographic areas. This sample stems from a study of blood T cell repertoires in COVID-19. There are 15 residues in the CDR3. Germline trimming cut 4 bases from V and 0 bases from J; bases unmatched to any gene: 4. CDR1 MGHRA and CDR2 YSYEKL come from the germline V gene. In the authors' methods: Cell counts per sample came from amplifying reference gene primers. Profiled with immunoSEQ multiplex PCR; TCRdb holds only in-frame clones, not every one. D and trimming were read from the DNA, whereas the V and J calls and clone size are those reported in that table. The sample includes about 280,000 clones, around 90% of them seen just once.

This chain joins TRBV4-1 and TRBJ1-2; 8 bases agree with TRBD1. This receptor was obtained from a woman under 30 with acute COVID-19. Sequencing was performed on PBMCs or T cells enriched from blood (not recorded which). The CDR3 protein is CASSLRQGSNYGYTF. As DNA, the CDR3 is TGCGCCAGCAGCCTTCGACAGGGGTCTAACTATGGCTACACCTTC.